The 2 T cell receptor beta chains below come from one sample, sequenced in a study of T cell repertoires in cytomegalovirus infection. TCRdb reprocessed the reads via MiXCR and lists one record per CDR3 protein. The repertoire has tens of thousands of distinct CDR3 sequences, approximately 3.6% of them found once; the top ten carry roughly a fifth. The sample taken for sequencing was PBMCs. Receptors originate from a human donor in good health (CMV status not recorded). Some clones in this sample may be carry-over from other donors' samples.

There are many counts of this clonotype. The chain employs TRBV7-2 and TRBJ1-2; D gene ambiguous. Looked up from germline, CDR1 is SGHTA and CDR2 is FQGNSA. CDR3 length equals 12 residues. With 1 base removed from V and 7 bases from J, the gap between germline ends came to 7 bases. The chain's CDR3 is CASSLDFGGYTF. The CDR3 DNA reads TGTGCCAGCAGCTTAGATTTCGGTGGCTACACCTTC.

This clonotype showed up many times. The CDR3 region has the DNA TGTGCCAGTAGTTCCGGGACAGGTTTTTTCAATGAGCAGTTCTTC. Translated: CASSSGTGFFNEQFF. The gene calls are TRBV19 and TRBJ2-1; 8 bases are shared with TRBD1. CDR3 size: 15 residues. Germline assignment: CDR1 LNHDA and CDR2 SQIVND (reference sequence). The junction had 9 bases not matched to a gene; V was cut back by 5 bases and J by 6 bases.